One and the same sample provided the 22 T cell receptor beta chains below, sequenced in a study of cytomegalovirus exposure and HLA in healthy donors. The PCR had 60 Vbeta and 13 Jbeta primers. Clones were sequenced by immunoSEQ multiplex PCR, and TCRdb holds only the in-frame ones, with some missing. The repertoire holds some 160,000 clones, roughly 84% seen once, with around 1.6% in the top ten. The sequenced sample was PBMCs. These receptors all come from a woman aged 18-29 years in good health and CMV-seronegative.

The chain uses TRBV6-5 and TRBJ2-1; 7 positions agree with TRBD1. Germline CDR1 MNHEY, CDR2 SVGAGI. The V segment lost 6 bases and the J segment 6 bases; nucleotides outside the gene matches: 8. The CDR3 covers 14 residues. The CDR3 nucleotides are TGTGCCAGCAGAGAGGGGGCACAGGGCAATGAGCAGTTCTTC. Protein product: CASREGAQGNEQFF.

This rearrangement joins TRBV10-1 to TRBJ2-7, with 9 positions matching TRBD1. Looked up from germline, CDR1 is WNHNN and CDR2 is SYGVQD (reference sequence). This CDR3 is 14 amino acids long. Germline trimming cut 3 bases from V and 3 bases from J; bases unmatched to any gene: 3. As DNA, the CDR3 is TGCGCCAGCAGTGAAACAGGGGGCGGCTACGAGCAGTACTTC. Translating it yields CASSETGGGYEQYF.

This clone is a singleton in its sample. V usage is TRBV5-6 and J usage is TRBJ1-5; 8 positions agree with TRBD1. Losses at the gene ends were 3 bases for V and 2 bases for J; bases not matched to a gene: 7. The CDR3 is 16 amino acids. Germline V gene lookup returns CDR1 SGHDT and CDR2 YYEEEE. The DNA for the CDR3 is TGTGCCAGCAGCTCCAGGGGGCTATTCGGCAATCAGCCCCAGCATTTT. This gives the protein CASSSRGLFGNQPQHF.

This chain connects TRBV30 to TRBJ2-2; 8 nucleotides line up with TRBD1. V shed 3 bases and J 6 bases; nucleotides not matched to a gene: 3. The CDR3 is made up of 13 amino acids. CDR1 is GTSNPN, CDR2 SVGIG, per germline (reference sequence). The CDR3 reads CAWRPQGAGELFF. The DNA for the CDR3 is TGTGCCTGGAGGCCACAGGGGGCCGGGGAGCTGTTTTTT.

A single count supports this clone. The chain's CDR3 is CASSLRGGPTLNTEAFF. The CDR3 DNA reads TGTGCCAGCAGCTTACGGGGGGGGCCGACCCTGAACACTGAAGCTTTCTTT. This chain joins TRBV7-3 and TRBJ1-1; D perhaps matches TRBD1 (6 bases). Germline V gene sequence: CDR1 SGHTA, CDR2 FQGTGA. The germline V and J ends were trimmed by 2 bases and 0 bases, with 16 bases remaining between them. The CDR3 has 17 amino acids.

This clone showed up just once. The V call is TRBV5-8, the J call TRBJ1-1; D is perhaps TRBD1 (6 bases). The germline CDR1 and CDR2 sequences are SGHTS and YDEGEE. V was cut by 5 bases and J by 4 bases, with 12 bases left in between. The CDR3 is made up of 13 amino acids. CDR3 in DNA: TGTGCCAGCAGGATAGGGGGGGTCACTGAAGCTTTCTTT. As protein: CASRIGGVTEAFF.

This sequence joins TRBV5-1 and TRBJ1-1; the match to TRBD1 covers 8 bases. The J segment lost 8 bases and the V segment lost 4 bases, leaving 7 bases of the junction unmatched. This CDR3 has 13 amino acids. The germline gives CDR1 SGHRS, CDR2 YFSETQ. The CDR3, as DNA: TGCGCCAGCAGCCCGGGACAGGTTATAGAAGCTTTCTTT. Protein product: CASSPGQVIEAFF.

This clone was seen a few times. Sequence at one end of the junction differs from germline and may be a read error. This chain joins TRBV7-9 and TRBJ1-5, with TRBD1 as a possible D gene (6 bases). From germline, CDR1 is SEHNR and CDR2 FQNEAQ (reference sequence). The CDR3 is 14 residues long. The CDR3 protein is CSSSLGSGDQPQHF. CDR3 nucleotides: TGTTCCAGCAGCTTAGGGTCAGGGGATCAGCCCCAGCATTTT.

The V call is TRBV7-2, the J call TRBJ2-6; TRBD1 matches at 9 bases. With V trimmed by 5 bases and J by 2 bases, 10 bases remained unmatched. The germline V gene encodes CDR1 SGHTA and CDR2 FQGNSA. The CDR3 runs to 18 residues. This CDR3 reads CASSPGQGRAAGANVLTF. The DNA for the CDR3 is TGTGCCAGCAGCCCTGGACAGGGGAGGGCTGCTGGGGCCAACGTCCTGACTTTC.

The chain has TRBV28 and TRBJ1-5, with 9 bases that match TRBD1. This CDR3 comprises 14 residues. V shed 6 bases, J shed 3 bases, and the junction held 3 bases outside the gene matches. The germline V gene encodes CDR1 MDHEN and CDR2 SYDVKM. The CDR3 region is CASSGTGFNQPQHF. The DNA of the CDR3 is TGTGCCAGCAGCGGGACAGGGTTCAATCAGCCCCAGCATTTT.

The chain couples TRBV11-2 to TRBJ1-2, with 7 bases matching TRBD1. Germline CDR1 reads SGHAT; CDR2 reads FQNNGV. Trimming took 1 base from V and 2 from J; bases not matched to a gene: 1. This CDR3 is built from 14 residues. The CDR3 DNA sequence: TGTGCCAGCAGCTTAGTGACAGGGAACTATGGCTACACCTTC. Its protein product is CASSLVTGNYGYTF.

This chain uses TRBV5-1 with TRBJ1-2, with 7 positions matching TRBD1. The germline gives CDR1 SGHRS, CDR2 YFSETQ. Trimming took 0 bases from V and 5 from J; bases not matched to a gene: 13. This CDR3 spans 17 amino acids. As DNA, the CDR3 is TGCGCCAGCAGCTTGGAGGGGGGACAGTATCGGATATATGGCTACACCTTC. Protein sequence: CASSLEGGQYRIYGYTF.

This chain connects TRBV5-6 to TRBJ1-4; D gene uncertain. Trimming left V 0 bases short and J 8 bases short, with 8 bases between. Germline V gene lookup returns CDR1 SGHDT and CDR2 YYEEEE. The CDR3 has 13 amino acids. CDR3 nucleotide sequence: TGTGCCAGCAGCTTGGATCCGGGGGAAAAACTGTTTTTT. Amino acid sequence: CASSLDPGEKLFF.

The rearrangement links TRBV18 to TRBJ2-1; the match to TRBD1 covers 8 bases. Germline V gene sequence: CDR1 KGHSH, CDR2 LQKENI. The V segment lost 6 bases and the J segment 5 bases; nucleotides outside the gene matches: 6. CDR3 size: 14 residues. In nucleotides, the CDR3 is TGTGCCAGCTCTCGACAGGGGTACAACAATGAGCAGTTCTTC. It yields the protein CASSRQGYNNEQFF.

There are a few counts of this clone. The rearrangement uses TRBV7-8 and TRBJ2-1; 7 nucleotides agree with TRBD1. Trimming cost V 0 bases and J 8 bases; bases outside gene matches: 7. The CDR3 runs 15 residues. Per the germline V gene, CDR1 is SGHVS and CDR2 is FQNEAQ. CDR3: CASSLATGPLHEQFF. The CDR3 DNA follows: TGTGCCAGCAGCTTAGCGACAGGGCCCCTCCATGAGCAGTTCTTC. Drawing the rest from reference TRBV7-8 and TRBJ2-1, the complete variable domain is GAGVSQSPRYKVAKRGQDVALRCDPISGHVSLFWYQQALGQGPEFLTYFQNEAQLDKSGLPSDRFFAERPEGSVSTLKIQRTQQEDSAVYLCASSLATGPLHEQFFGPGTRLTVL.

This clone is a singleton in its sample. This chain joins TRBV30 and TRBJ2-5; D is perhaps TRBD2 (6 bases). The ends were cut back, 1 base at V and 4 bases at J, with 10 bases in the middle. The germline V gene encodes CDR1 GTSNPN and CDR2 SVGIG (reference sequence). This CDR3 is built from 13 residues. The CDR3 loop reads CAWSGGLGETQYF. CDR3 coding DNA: TGTGCCTGGAGTGGGGGACTCGGAGAGACCCAGTACTTC. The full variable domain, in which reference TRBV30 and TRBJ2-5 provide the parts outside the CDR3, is SQTIHQWPATLVQPVGSPLSLECTVEGTSNPNLYWYRQAAGRGLQLLFYSVGIGQISSEVPQNLSASRPQDRQFILSSKKLLLSDSGFYLCAWSGGLGETQYFGPGTRLLVL.

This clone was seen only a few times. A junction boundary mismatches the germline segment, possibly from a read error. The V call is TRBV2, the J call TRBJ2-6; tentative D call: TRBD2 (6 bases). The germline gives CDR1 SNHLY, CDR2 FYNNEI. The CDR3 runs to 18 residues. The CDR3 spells CASSEMGTLSSGANGLTF. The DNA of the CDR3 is TGTGCCAGCAGTGAAATGGGGACTTTGAGCTCTGGGGCCAACGGCCTGACTTTC.

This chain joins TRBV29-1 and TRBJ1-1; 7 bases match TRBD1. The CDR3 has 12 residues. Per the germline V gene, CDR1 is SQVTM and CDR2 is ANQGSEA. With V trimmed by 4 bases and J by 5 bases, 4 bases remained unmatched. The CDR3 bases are TGCAGCGTTGGGCAGGGGGGAACTGAAGCTTTCTTT. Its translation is CSVGQGGTEAFF.

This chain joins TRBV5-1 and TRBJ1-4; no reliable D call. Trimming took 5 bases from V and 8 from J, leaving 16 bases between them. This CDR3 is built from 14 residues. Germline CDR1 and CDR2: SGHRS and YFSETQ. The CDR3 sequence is CASSRMGGGEKLFF. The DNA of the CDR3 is TGCGCCAGCAGTCGTATGGGAGGAGGGGAAAAACTGTTTTTT.

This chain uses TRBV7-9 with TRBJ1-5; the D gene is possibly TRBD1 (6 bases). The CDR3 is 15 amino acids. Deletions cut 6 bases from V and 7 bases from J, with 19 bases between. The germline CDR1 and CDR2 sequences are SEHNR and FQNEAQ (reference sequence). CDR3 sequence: CASSTGQIGWQPQHF. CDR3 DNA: TGTGCCAGCAGTACCGGACAGATTGGTTGGCAGCCCCAGCATTTT.

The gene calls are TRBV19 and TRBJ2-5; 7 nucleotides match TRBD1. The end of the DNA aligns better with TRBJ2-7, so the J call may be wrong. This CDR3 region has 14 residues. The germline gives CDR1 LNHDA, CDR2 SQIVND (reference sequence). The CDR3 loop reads CASSIDGQVYEQYF. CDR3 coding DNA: TGTGCCAGTAGTATCGACGGACAGGTCTACGAGCAGTACTTC.

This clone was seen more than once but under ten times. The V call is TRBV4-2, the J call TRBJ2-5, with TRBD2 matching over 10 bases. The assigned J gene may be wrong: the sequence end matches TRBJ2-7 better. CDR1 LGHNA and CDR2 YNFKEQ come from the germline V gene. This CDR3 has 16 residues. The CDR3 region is CASSQQSSGGAYEQYF. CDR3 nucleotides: TGTGCCAGCAGCCAACAGTCCAGCGGGGGGGCCTACGAGCAGTACTTC.